Described below is a single TCR delta chain sequence and its context. What it recognizes is unknown. The CDR3 extends over 17 amino acids. Trimming cost V 2 bases and J 7 bases, with 23 bases left between them. Germline V gene data show CDR1 as TSWWSYY and CDR2 as QGS. Sequences come from RNA converted to cDNA by reverse transcription. Multiplex PCR used pooled V-gene forward primers and a constant-region reverse primer to amplify CDR3s. With CATT, TCRdb re-called clones from the multiplex PCR reads. The sample yields 45,000 to 60,000 delta-chain clones, roughly 15% seen once. The sample belongs to a study of Vδ1+ human thymocytes. After alphabeta T cell depletion, CD3+ Vdelta1+ Vdelta2- thymocytes were sorted. Between roughly 97% and 99.6% of sorted thymocytes were Vdelta1+. Study results and caveats: Thymic delta-chain repertoires held around 20% Vdelta2 sequences and few Vdelta3, despite high sort purity. The authors advised highly purified populations and single-cell validation. Highly polyclonal TRG and TRD repertoires with Gaussian CDR3 length distributions appeared in thymus.

The chain employs TRDV1 and TRDJ1; D remains ambiguous. The TCR was taken from a boy less than two years old who had congenital heart surgery. Sequencing input: Vdelta1+ gamma-delta thymocytes from the thymus. As to subset: FACS-sorted CD3+ TCRalphabeta- TCRVdelta1+ TCRVdelta2- thymocytes. The CDR3 reads CALGERGFRYRIPKLIF. The CDR3 DNA sequence: TGTGCTCTTGGGGAAAGGGGCTTCAGGTATCGTATTCCTAAACTCATCTTT.